The 32 T cell receptor beta chains in this list originate from one sample, sequenced in a study of graft-versus-host responses after intestinal transplantation. Antigens for these TCRs are unknown. TCRdb keeps only in-frame clones here, not all; method: immunoSEQ multiplex PCR. The table records about 150,000 clones, nearly 95% of them present only once. This sample comprised unstimulated CD4+ T cells sorted from spleen or lymph node cells, obtained before intestinal transplant. The receptors originated from a human donor who received an intestinal transplant.

This clone was detected once. V gene TRBV7-8 combines with J gene TRBJ1-1, with D perhaps TRBD1 (5 bases). Germline V gene data show CDR1 as SGHVS and CDR2 as FQNEAQ. The ends were cut back, 5 bases at V and 11 bases at J, with 15 bases in the middle. The CDR3 sequence is 12 residues long. Here the CDR3 DNA reads TGTGCCAGCAGCCAGACCCAAGGGGAGGCTTTCTTT. This encodes CASSQTQGEAFF.

The chain couples TRBV5-1 to TRBJ2-1, with 9 bases that match TRBD2. Germline assignment: CDR1 SGHRS and CDR2 YFSETQ. The CDR3 has 14 amino acids. V trimming: 0 bases; J trimming: 8 bases; junction bases outside the gene matches: 3. The CDR3 here is CASSLVLAGDEQFF. DNA for the CDR3: TGCGCCAGCAGCTTGGTACTAGCGGGCGATGAGCAGTTCTTC.

This clone has just one count. The chain has TRBV29-1 and TRBJ2-1; 9 nucleotides match TRBD1. The CDR3 contains 17 residues. Germline loops: CDR1 SQVTM, CDR2 ANQGSEA. J was trimmed by 0 bases and V by 4 bases; bases with no gene match: 10. CDR3 loop: CSVVGGTGTASYNEQFF. The CDR3, as DNA: TGCAGCGTTGTTGGGGGGACAGGGACGGCCTCCTACAATGAGCAGTTCTTC.

The chain carries TRBV7-9 and TRBJ2-6, with 8 bases identical to TRBD2. CDR1 is SEHNR, CDR2 FQNEAQ, per germline (reference sequence). Trimming at V came to 2 bases and at J to 2 bases, leaving 2 bases not matched to a gene. The CDR3 is 16 amino acids. The CDR3 protein is CASSLLSGTGANVLTF. The CDR3 DNA sequence: TGTGCCAGCAGCTTACTTAGCGGGACTGGGGCCAACGTCCTGACTTTC. The variable domain in full, completed from reference TRBV7-9 and TRBJ2-6, reads DTGVSQNPRHKITKRGQNVTFRCDPISEHNRLYWYRQTLGQGPEFLTYFQNEAQLEKSRLLSDRFSAERPKGSFSTLEIQRTEQGDSAMYLCASSLLSGTGANVLTFGAGSRLTVL.

This clone was seen only a few times. The chain combines TRBV11-2 with TRBJ2-5, with unresolved D. With 4 bases removed from V and 0 bases from J, the gap between germline ends came to 9 bases. CDR1 SGHAT and CDR2 FQNNGV come from the germline V gene. The CDR3 has 14 residues. The CDR3 sequence: CASSSRHYQETQYF. The DNA for the CDR3 is TGTGCCAGCAGCTCACGACACTACCAAGAGACCCAGTACTTC.

The chain carries TRBV9 and TRBJ1-2; perhaps TRBD1 as D (5 bases). CDR3 length equals 15 residues. Trimming pared 4 bases from V and 2 bases from J, leaving 15 bases between. Germline lookup yields CDR1 SGDLS and CDR2 YYNGEE. For the CDR3, the DNA is TGTGCCAGCAGCTCCACTTGGGGCAAAAACTATGGCTACACCTTC. It yields the protein CASSSTWGKNYGYTF.

This clone was counted between two and nine times. The genes are TRBV19 and TRBJ2-7; 12 nucleotides align to TRBD1. After removal of 3 bases from V and 5 bases from J, the junction contained 5 bases not matched to a gene. The CDR3 is made up of 15 amino acids. The germline gives CDR1 LNHDA, CDR2 SQIVND (reference sequence). DNA of the CDR3: TGTGCCAGTAGTATGGGACAGGGGGCGCCTCACGAGCAGTACTTC. Amino acid sequence: CASSMGQGAPHEQYF.

This rearrangement joins TRBV29-1 to TRBJ1-1; 7 nucleotides line up with TRBD1. CDR1 is SQVTM, CDR2 ANQGSEA, per germline. This CDR3 has 12 amino acids. CDR3 in DNA: TGCTCCTACAGGGGACGGGACACTGAAGCTTTCTTT. It translates to CSYRGRDTEAFF.

The chain combines TRBV4-3 with TRBJ1-1; D is ambiguous. There are 15 residues in the CDR3. Trimming pared 2 bases from V and 2 bases from J, leaving 12 bases between. CDR1 LGHNA and CDR2 YSLEER come from the germline V gene. The CDR3: CASSQPTVLNTEAFF. The CDR3 nucleotides are TGCGCCAGCAGCCAACCTACGGTCCTCAACACTGAAGCTTTCTTT.

The chain combines TRBV6-1 with TRBJ2-5; D is perhaps TRBD2 (5 bases). Trimming cost V 2 bases and J 7 bases, with 14 bases left between them. CDR3 length: 14 residues. Germline loops: CDR1 MNHNS, CDR2 SASEGT. CDR3 DNA: TGTGCCAGCAGTGAAAAGGTAGTTGGAGGGACCCAGTACTTC. Protein product: CASSEKVVGGTQYF.

The chain combines TRBV20-1 with TRBJ1-1; D is ambiguous. This CDR3 spans 10 amino acids. V dropped 6 bases and J dropped 1 base, with 3 bases sitting between them. CDR1 DFQATT and CDR2 SNEGSKA come from the germline V gene (reference sequence). The CDR3: CSARNTEAFF. In nucleotides, the CDR3 is TGCAGTGCCAGGAACACTGAAGCTTTCTTT.

The chain employs TRBV7-9 and TRBJ2-5, with 9 bases that match TRBD1. CDR1 is SEHNR, CDR2 FQNEAQ, per germline (reference sequence). Germline trimming cut 1 base from V and 4 bases from J; bases unmatched to any gene: 4. There are 15 residues in the CDR3. In DNA, the CDR3 is TGTGCCAGCAGCTTAGGACAGGGGGTTTTAGAGACCCAGTACTTC. This translates into CASSLGQGVLETQYF.

As for this clone: The sample has other DNA sequences that encode this CDR3 too. This chain uses TRBV18 with TRBJ1-2; D not resolved. In germline, CDR1 is KGHSH, CDR2 LQKENI. The CDR3 totals 12 residues. The V gene lost 6 bases and the J gene lost 3 bases, with 8 bases spanning the gap. The CDR3 loop is CASSPGDYGYTF. In DNA form, the CDR3 reads TGTGCCAGCTCCCCAGGAGACTATGGCTACACCTTC.

The V gene is TRBV11-2, the J gene TRBJ2-1; D possibly matches TRBD1 or TRBD2 (5 bases each). Trimming cost V 3 bases and J 8 bases, with 14 bases left between them. Germline CDR1 SGHAT, CDR2 FQNNGV. The CDR3 is 14 amino acids. The CDR3: CASSFGPMGDEQFF. CDR3 DNA sequence: TGTGCCAGCAGCTTCGGACCTATGGGGGATGAGCAGTTCTTC.

CDR3 residues: CASTPGGDRSYEQYF. CDR3 DNA: TGCGCCAGCACCCCGGGTGGGGACAGATCCTACGAGCAGTACTTC. The V gene is TRBV5-1, the J gene TRBJ2-7, with TRBD1 matching over 7 bases. The germline CDR1 and CDR2 sequences are SGHRS and YFSETQ. The trim removed 6 bases at V and 1 base at J, leaving 10 bases unmatched. The CDR3 length is 15 residues.

The rearrangement uses TRBV4-2 and TRBJ2-1; TRBD2 matches at 10 bases. J lost 7 bases, V lost 1 base, and 13 bases had no gene match. Germline V gene sequence: CDR1 LGHNA, CDR2 YNFKEQ. The CDR3 is 18 amino acids. The CDR3 sequence is CASSQVGGLAGELNEQFF. In DNA, the CDR3 is TGTGCCAGCAGCCAAGTAGGGGGCCTAGCGGGAGAGCTGAATGAGCAGTTCTTC.

This chain joins TRBV5-4 and TRBJ1-4, with D perhaps TRBD1 (5 bases). Germline V gene data show CDR1 as SGHNT and CDR2 as YYREEE (reference sequence). The CDR3 length is 15 residues. V was cut by 0 bases and J by 7 bases, with 13 bases left in between. The chain's CDR3 is CASSLDGGDFEKLFF. The CDR3, as DNA: TGTGCCAGCAGCTTGGATGGGGGGGACTTTGAAAAACTGTTTTTT. The entire variable domain, with the rest obtained from reference TRBV5-4 and TRBJ1-4, is as follows: ETGVTQSPTHLIKTRGQQVTLRCSSQSGHNTVSWYQQALGQGPQFIFQYYREEENGRGNFPPRFSGLQFPNYSSELNVNALELDDSALYLCASSLDGGDFEKLFFGSGTQLSVL.

This chain connects TRBV9 to TRBJ2-1; 12 bases agree with TRBD2. The CDR3 is 18 residues long. J was trimmed by 0 bases and V by 4 bases; bases with no gene match: 8. Germline V gene sequence: CDR1 SGDLS, CDR2 YYNGEE. In nucleotides, the CDR3 is TGTGCCAGCAGCCTCCGACTAGCGGGAGTTGGCTCCTACAATGAGCAGTTCTTC. This translates into CASSLRLAGVGSYNEQFF. Supplemented by reference TRBV9 and TRBJ2-1, the full variable domain reads DSGVTQTPKHLITATGQRVTLRCSPRSGDLSVYWYQQSLDQGLQFLIQYYNGEERAKGNILERFSAQQFPDLHSELNLSSLELGDSALYFCASSLRLAGVGSYNEQFFGPGTRLTVL.

The CDR3 sequence is CASSLTRQETQYF. CDR3 DNA sequence: TGCGCCAGCAGCTTGACTAGACAAGAGACCCAGTACTTC. The chain joins TRBV5-1 to TRBJ2-5; TRBD2 is a possible D gene (5 bases). V was trimmed by 1 base and J by 2 bases, leaving 6 bases between them. Germline CDR1 reads SGHRS; CDR2 reads YFSETQ. This CDR3 is built from 13 residues.

The chain combines TRBV28 with TRBJ1-5; D uncertain. CDR3 length: 14 amino acids. Germline lookup yields CDR1 MDHEN and CDR2 SYDVKM. V gave up 5 bases and J gave up 2 bases, with 10 bases separating them. The CDR3 bases are TGTGCCAGCAGTCCCACCCACGGCAATCAGCCCCAGCATTTT. Its protein is CASSPTHGNQPQHF.

The CDR3: CASSATGSGEQYF. The CDR3, as DNA: TGTGCCAGCAGCGCCACAGGGAGCGGCGAGCAGTACTTC. The rearrangement joins TRBV7-6 to TRBJ2-5; weak D call: TRBD1 (6 bases). TRBJ2-7 explains the end of the DNA better; the J call may be wrong. This CDR3 contains 13 residues. Germline loops: CDR1 SGHVS, CDR2 FNYEAQ.

V and J are TRBV21-1 and TRBJ2-7; TRBD2, the table's D call, was not compared with the DNA. TRBV21-1 is listed as a pseudogene. This CDR3 comprises 17 residues. The CDR3 DNA follows: TGTGCCAGCAGCAAATGGGGGACTAGCGGGACTCCCTACGAGCAGTACTTC. Protein: CASSKWGTSGTPYEQYF.

The count of this clone is one. The chain is built from TRBV7-9 and TRBJ2-3, with a possible D match to TRBD2 (5 bases). CDR3 size: 15 residues. Germline V gene data show CDR1 as SEHNR and CDR2 as FQNEAQ (reference sequence). V was cut by 1 base and J by 4 bases, with 12 bases left in between. The CDR3 DNA is TGTGCCAGCAGCTTAGGGGCGCGGGCGGCAGATACGCAGTATTTT. It yields the protein CASSLGARAADTQYF. Full variable domain (outside the CDR3, taken from reference TRBV7-9 and TRBJ2-3): DTGVSQNPRHKITKRGQNVTFRCDPISEHNRLYWYRQTLGQGPEFLTYFQNEAQLEKSRLLSDRFSAERPKGSFSTLEIQRTEQGDSAMYLCASSLGARAADTQYFGPGTRLTVL.

This sequence joins TRBV5-1 and TRBJ2-5; either TRBD1 or TRBD2 may fit D (5 bases each). The J call may be wrong; the DNA end is better matched by TRBJ2-7. Germline V lookup: CDR1 SGHRS, CDR2 YFSETQ. There are 15 residues in the CDR3. CDR3 in DNA: TGCGCCAGCAGCTTGGGCCGGGACCTTAACTACGAGCAGTACTTC. The encoded protein is CASSLGRDLNYEQYF.

This clone was counted once. V gene TRBV7-2 combines with J gene TRBJ2-7, with a tentative D call TRBD2 (6 bases). This CDR3 has 14 residues. Trimming shortened V by 7 bases and J by 0 bases, and 13 bases separated the two germline ends. CDR1 is SGHTA, CDR2 FQGNSA, per germline. The CDR3 nucleotides read TGTGCCAGCAAAAGCGGGTCAAGCTCCTACGAGCAGTACTTC. Its protein is CASKSGSSSYEQYF.

The chain joins TRBV5-1 to TRBJ2-2; no reliable D call. The germline CDR1 and CDR2 sequences are SGHRS and YFSETQ. V was pared by 4 bases and J by 7 bases, with 11 bases between. The length of the CDR3 is 13 residues. CDR3 nucleotide sequence: TGCGCCAGCAGCCGAACTTATAGCGGGGAGCTGTTTTTT. It codes for CASSRTYSGELFF.

The count of this clone is one. V usage is TRBV27 and J usage is TRBJ2-7; tentatively, D is TRBD1 or TRBD2 (5 bases each). This CDR3 has 18 amino acids. The ends were cut back, 5 bases at V and 2 bases at J, with 25 bases in the middle. Germline CDR1 reads MNHEY; CDR2 reads SMNVEV (reference sequence). The CDR3 DNA follows: TGTGCCAGCAGTGGGGCGGAGACTACCTCCGGGATCCCCTACGAGCAGTACTTC. It translates to CASSGAETTSGIPYEQYF.

The genes are TRBV2 and TRBJ2-2; D remains unclear. From germline, CDR1 is SNHLY and CDR2 FYNNEI. V was shortened by 1 base and J by 2 bases, with 5 bases between the two germline ends. This CDR3 has 14 residues. As DNA, the CDR3 is TGTGCCAGCAGTGAAGTGATTAACACCGGGGAGCTGTTTTTT. This codes for CASSEVINTGELFF.

This clone was seen once. J is TRBJ1-5 and V is TRBV11-2; D remains ambiguous. Trimming left V 3 bases short and J 6 bases short, with 3 bases between. The CDR3 sequence is 11 residues long. Germline V gene lookup returns CDR1 SGHAT and CDR2 FQNNGV. CDR3 nucleotide sequence: TGTGCCAGCAGCTTGGGTCAGCCCCAGCATTTT. Encoded protein: CASSLGQPQHF.

The chain combines TRBV5-1 with TRBJ1-2; D is undetermined. V shed 3 bases and J shed 1 base, with 10 bases lying between them. The CDR3 consists of 14 residues. From germline, CDR1 is SGHRS and CDR2 YFSETQ. Here the CDR3 DNA reads TGCGCCAGCAGCTATGGCCCAGATAACTATGGCTACACCTTC. Its protein product is CASSYGPDNYGYTF.

This clone has more than one count but fewer than ten. The V gene is TRBV9, the J gene TRBJ2-1, with a weak D call TRBD1 (6 bases). Per germline, CDR1 SGDLS and CDR2 YYNGEE. V lost 4 bases, J lost 4 bases, and 12 bases lay in between. The CDR3 consists of 14 residues. CDR3 loop: CASSTRQAYNEQFF. The CDR3 DNA sequence: TGTGCCAGCAGCACCCGACAGGCATACAATGAGCAGTTCTTC.

This clone was counted a few times. The chain joins TRBV28 to TRBJ1-1; D may be TRBD1 (6 bases). CDR1 and CDR2 (germline): MDHEN, SYDVKM. V dropped 3 bases and J dropped 3 bases, with 11 bases sitting between them. The CDR3 covers 14 residues. CDR3 sequence reads: CASSFEGVDTEAFF. DNA for the CDR3: TGTGCCAGCAGTTTTGAGGGGGTCGACACTGAAGCTTTCTTT.